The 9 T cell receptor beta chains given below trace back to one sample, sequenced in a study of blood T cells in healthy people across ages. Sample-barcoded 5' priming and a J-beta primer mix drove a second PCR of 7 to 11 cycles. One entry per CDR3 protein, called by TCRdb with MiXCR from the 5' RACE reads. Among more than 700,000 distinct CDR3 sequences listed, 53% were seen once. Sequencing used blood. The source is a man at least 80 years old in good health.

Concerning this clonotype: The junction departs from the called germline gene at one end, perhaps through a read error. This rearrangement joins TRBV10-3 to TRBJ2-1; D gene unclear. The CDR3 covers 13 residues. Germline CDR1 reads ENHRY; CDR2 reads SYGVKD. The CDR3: CAIKVRTYNGQFF. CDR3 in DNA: TGTGCCATCAAGGTCCGGACCTACAATGGGCAGTTCTTC.

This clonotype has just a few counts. CDR3 in DNA: TGTGCCAGCAGTTCCAAGGGACTCCCCGGCGCAGATACGCAGTATTTT. Protein sequence: CASSSKGLPGADTQYF. The genes are TRBV28 and TRBJ2-3, with a weak D call TRBD2 (6 bases). Germline V gives CDR1 MDHEN, CDR2 SYDVKM. CDR3 length equals 16 residues. With 4 bases removed from V and 4 bases from J, the gap between germline ends came to 18 bases.

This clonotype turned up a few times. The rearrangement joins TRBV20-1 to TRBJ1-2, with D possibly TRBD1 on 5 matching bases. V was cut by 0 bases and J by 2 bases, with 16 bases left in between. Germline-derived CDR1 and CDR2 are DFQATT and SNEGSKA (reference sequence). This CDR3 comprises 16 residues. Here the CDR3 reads CSARDPRGGLNYGYTF. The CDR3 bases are TGCAGTGCTAGAGATCCGCGGGGGGGATTGAACTATGGCTACACCTTC.

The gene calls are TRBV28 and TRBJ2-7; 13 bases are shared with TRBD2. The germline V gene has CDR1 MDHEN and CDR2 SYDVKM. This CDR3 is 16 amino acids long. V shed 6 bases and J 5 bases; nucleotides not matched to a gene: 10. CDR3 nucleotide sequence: TGTGCCAGCAGCCCTATTGGACTAGCGGGAGTTGACGAGCAGTACTTC. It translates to CASSPIGLAGVDEQYF.

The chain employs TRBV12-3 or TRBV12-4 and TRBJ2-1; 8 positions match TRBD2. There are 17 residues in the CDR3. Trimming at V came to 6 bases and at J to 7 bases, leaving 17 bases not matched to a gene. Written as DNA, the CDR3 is TGTGCCAGCAGCCTTGTGAGTCCAGCGGGAGCGTATAATGAGCAGTTCTTC. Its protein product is CASSLVSPAGAYNEQFF.

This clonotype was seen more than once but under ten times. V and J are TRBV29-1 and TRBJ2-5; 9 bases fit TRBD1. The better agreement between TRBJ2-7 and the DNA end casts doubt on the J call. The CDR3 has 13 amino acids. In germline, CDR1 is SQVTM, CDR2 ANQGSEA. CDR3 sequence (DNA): TGCAGCGTCGTAACAGGGGGCGTAAACGAGCAGTACTTC. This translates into CSVVTGGVNEQYF.

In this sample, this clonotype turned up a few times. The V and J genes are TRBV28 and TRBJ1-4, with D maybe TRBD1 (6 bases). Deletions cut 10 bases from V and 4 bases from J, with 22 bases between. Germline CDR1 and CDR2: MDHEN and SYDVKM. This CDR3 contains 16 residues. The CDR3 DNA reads TGTGCCACATCCCGATTGGAGACAGGAATTAATGAAAAACTGTTTTTT. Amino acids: CATSRLETGINEKLFF.

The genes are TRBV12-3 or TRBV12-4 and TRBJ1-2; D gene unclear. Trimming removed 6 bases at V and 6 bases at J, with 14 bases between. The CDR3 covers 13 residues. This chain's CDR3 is CASSPSRVDGYTF. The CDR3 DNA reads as TGTGCCAGCAGCCCGAGCCGAGTCGATGGCTACACCTTC.

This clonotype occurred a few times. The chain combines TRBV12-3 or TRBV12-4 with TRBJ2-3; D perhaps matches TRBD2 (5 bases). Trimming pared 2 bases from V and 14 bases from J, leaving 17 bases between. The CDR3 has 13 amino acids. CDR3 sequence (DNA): TGTGCCAGCAGTTTACCAGGCAGCGGATACGCGTATTTT. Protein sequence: CASSLPGSGYAYF.